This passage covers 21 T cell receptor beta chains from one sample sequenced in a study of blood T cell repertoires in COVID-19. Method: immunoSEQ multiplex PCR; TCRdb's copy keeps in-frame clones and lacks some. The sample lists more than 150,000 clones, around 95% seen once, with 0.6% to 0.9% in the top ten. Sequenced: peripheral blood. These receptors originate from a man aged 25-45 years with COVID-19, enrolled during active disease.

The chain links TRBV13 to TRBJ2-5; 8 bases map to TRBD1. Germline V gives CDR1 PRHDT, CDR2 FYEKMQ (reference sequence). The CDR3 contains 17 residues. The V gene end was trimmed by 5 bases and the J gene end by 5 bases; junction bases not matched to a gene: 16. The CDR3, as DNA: TGTGCCAGCAGCCCTAGCCAGGGGGCGAAGGTTTTTGAGACCCAGTACTTC. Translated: CASSPSQGAKVFETQYF.

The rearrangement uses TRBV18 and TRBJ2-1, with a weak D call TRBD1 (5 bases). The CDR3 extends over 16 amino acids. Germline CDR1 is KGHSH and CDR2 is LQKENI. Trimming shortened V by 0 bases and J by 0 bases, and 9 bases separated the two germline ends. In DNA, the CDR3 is TGTGCCAGCTCACCACCGGGCAGGGACTCCTACAATGAGCAGTTCTTC. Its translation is CASSPPGRDSYNEQFF.

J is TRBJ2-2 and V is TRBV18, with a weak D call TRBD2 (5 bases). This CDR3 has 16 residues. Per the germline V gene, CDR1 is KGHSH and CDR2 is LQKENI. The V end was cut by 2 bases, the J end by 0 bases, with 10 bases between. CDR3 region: CASSPKGLPNTGELFF. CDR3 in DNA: TGTGCCAGCTCACCAAAAGGACTTCCGAACACCGGGGAGCTGTTTTTT.

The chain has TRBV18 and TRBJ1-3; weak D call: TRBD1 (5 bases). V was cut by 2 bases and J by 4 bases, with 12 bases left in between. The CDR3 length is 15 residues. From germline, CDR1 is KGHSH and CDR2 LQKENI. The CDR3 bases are TGTGCCAGCTCACCAGACGGGGCGGGAGGAAACACCATATATTTT. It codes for CASSPDGAGGNTIYF.

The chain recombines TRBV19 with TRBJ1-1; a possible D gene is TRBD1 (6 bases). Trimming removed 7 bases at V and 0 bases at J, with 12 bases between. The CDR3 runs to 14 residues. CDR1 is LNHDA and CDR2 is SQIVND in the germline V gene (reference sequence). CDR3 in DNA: TGTGCCAGTATCCCGGACAGCATGAACACTGAAGCTTTCTTT. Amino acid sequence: CASIPDSMNTEAFF. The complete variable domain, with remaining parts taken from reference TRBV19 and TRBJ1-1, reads DGGITQSPKYLFRKEGQNVTLSCEQNLNHDAMYWYRQDPGQGLRLIYYSQIVNDFQKGDIAEGYSVSREKKESFPLTVTSAQKNPTAFYLCASIPDSMNTEAFFGQGTRLTVV.

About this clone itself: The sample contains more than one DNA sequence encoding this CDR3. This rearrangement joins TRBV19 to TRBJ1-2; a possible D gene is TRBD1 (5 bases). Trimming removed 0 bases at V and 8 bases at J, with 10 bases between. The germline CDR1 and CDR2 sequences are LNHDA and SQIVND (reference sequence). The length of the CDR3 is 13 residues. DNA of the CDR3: TGTGCCAGTAGTATAGAAGGGGTTGGCGGCTACACCTTC. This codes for CASSIEGVGGYTF.

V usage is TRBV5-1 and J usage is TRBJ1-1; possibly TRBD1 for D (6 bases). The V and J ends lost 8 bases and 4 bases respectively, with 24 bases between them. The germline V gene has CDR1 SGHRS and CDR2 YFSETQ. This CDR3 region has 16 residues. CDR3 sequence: CASSLMTGGWSTEAFF. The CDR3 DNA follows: TGCGCCAGTTCTCTGATGACAGGCGGTTGGTCCACTGAAGCTTTCTTT.

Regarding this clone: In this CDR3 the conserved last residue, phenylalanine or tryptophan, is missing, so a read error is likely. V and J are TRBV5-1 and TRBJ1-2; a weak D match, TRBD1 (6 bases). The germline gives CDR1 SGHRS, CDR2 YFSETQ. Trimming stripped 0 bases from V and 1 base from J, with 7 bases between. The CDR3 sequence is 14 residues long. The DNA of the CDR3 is TGCGCCAGCAGCTTGGACAGGGTTAACTATGGCTACACCCTC. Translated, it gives CASSLDRVNYGYTL.

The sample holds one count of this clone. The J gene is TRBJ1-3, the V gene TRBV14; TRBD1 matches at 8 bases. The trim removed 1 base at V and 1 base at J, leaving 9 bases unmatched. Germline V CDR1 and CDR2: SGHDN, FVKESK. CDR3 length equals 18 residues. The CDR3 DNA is TGTGCCAGCAGCCAAGTCCTGACAGGGGTCGTATCTGGAAACACCATATATTTT. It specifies CASSQVLTGVVSGNTIYF. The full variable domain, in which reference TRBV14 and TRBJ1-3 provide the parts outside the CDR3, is EAGVTQFPSHSVIEKGQTVTLRCDPISGHDNLYWYRRVMGKEIKFLLHFVKESKQDESGMPNNRFLAERTGGTYSTLKVQPAELEDSGVYFCASSQVLTGVVSGNTIYFGEGSWLTVV.

The chain's CDR3 is CASSPQGSVNYGYTF. Written as DNA, the CDR3 is TGTGCCAGCAGCCCTCAGGGAAGCGTCAACTATGGCTACACCTTC. The rearrangement joins TRBV7-6 to TRBJ1-2; D is possibly TRBD1 (5 bases). The CDR3 length is 15 residues. Trimming shortened V by 5 bases and J by 2 bases, and 15 bases separated the two germline ends. The germline V gene encodes CDR1 SGHVS and CDR2 FNYEAQ.

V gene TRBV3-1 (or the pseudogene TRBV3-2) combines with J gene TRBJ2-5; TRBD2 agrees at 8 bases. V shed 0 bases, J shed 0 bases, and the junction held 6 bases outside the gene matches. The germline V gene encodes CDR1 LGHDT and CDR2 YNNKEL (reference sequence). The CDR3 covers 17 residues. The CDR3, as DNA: TGTGCCAGCAGCCAAGATAGGGTAGCGGGGTACCAAGAGACCCAGTACTTC. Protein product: CASSQDRVAGYQETQYF.

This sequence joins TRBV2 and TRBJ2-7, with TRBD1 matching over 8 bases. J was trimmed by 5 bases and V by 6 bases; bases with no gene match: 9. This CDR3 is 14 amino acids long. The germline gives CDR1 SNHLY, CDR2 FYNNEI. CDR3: CASRDNRQGHEQYF. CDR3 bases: TGTGCCAGCAGGGATAACCGACAGGGGCACGAGCAGTACTTC.

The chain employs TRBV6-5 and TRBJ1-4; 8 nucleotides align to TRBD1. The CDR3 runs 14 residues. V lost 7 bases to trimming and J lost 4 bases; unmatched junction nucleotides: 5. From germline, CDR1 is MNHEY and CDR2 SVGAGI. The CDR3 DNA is TGTGCCAGCAAGGAGGGACAGGTTAATGAAAAACTGTTTTTT. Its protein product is CASKEGQVNEKLFF.

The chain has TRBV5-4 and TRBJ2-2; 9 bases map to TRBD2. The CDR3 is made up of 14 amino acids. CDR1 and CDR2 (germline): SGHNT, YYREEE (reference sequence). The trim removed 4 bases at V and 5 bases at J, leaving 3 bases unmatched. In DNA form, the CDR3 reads TGTGCCAGCAGCCCTAGCGGGGTTACCGGGGAGCTGTTTTTT. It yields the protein CASSPSGVTGELFF.

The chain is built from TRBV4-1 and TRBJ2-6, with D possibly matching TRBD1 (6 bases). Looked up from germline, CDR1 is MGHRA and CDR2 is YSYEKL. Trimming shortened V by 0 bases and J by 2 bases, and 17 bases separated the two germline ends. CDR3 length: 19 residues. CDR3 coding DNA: TGCGCCAGCAGCCAAGAAGTTCCAGGGGTATTGCCTGGGGCCAACGTCCTGACTTTC. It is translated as CASSQEVPGVLPGANVLTF.

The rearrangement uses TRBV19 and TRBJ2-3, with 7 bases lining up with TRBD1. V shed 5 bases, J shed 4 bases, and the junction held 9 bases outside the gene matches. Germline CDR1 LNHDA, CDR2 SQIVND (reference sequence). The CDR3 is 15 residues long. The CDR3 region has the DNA TGTGCCAGTAGTTTAACCGGGACAGAAGCAGATACGCAGTATTTT. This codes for CASSLTGTEADTQYF.

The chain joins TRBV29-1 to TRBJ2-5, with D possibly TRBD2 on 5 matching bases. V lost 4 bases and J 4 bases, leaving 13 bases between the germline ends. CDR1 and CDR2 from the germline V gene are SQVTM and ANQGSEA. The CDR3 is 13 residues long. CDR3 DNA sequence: TGCAGCGTTGGAGGGTATCCCTCAGAGACCCAGTACTTC. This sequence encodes CSVGGYPSETQYF.

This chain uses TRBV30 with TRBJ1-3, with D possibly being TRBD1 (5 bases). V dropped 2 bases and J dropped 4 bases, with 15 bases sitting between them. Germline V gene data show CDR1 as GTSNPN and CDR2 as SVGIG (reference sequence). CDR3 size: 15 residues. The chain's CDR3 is CAWSLRGSSGNTIYF. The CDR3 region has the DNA TGTGCCTGGAGTTTAAGGGGTAGTAGCGGAAACACCATATATTTT.

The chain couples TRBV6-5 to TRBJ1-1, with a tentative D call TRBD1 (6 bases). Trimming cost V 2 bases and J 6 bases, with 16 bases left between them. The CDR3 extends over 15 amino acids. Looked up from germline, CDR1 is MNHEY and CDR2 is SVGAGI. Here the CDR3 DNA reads TGTGCCAGCAGTTACCGTTTTCAGGGGTTGGCTGAAGCTTTCTTT. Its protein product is CASSYRFQGLAEAFF.

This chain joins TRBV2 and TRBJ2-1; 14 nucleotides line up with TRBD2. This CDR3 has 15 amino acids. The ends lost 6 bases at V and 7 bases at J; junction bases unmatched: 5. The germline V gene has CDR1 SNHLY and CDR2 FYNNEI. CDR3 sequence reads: CASRGLAGGRNEQFF. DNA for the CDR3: TGTGCCAGCAGAGGACTAGCGGGGGGTCGGAATGAGCAGTTCTTC. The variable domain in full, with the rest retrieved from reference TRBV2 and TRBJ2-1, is EPEVTQTPSHQVTQMGQEVILRCVPISNHLYFYWYRQILGQKVEFLVSFYNNEISEKSEIFDDQFSVERPDGSNFTLKIRSTKLEDSAMYFCASRGLAGGRNEQFFGPGTRLTVL.

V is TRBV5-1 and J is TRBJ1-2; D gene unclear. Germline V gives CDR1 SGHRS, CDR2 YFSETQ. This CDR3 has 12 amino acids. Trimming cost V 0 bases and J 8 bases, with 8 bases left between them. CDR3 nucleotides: TGCGCCAGCAGCTTGGCGCGGGAAGGCTACACCTTC. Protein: CASSLAREGYTF.